These T cell receptor beta chains were read from a single sample in a study of blood T cell repertoires in COVID-19. This table comes from immunoSEQ multiplex PCR, and its TCRdb copy is limited to in-frame clones, with some not included. The data contain under 200,000 clones, approximately 90% of them singletons. The sample taken for sequencing was peripheral blood. The receptors originated from a man aged 40-49 years with active or convalescent COVID-19. The CDR3 runs from the conserved cysteine through the conserved F or W. D genes are given only for firm matches. Size values are once, few and many counts, or a class for expanded clones, and some rows have none.

clone size | D gene | J gene | V gene | CDR3 protein | CDR3 DNA
- | - | TRBJ1-1 | TRBV7-2 | CASSSEAARQGEAFF | TGTGCCAGCAGCTCCGAGGCGGCGAGGCAGGGTGAAGCTTTCTTT
- | TRBD1 | TRBJ2-6 | TRBV5-1 | CASSFGTGISGANVLTF | TGCGCCAGCAGCTTTGGGACAGGGATCTCTGGGGCCAACGTCCTGACTTTC
few | TRBD1 | TRBJ2-6 | TRBV27 | CASSPPPRTGVSSGANVLTF | TGTGCCAGCAGTCCCCCCCCGAGGACAGGAGTAAGCTCTGGGGCCAACGTCCTGACTTTC
- | - | TRBJ2-1 | TRBV28 | CASSSPASGYNEQFF | TGTGCCAGCAGTTCTCCCGCCAGCGGATACAATGAGCAGTTCTTC
- | - | TRBJ2-7 | TRBV18 | CASSPEVGSEQYF | TGTGCCAGCTCACCGGAGGTTGGAAGCGAGCAGTACTTC
once | - | TRBJ2-7 | TRBV21-1 | CASSNEGTAYEQYF | TGTGCCAGCAGCAACGAGGGAACCGCCTACGAGCAGTACTTC
- | - | TRBJ2-6 | TRBV19 | CASSIRQPTLYLSGANVLTF | TGTGCCAGTAGCATTCGACAGCCGACCCTATATCTTTCTGGGGCCAACGTCCTGACTTTC
- | TRBD1 | TRBJ2-7 | TRBV19 | CASSQPGTGRRESYEQYF | TGTGCCAGTAGCCAACCCGGGACAGGGAGAAGAGAATCCTACGAGCAGTACTTC
- | - | TRBJ1-2 | TRBV5-8 | CASRETAAGGYTF | TGTGCCAGCAGAGAGACGGCAGCGGGTGGCTACACCTTC
- | - | TRBJ1-3 | TRBV5-1 | CASSLEAERNTIYF | TGCGCCAGCAGCTTGGAAGCGGAGCGAAACACCATATATTTT
- | - | TRBJ1-1 | TRBV5-4 | CASSLAVQGFAEAFF | TGTGCCAGCAGCTTGGCGGTCCAGGGATTCGCGGAAGCTTTCTTT
- | TRBD1 | TRBJ1-1 | TRBV7-9 | CASSRRGQDELEAFF | TGTGCCAGCAGCCGTCGCGGACAGGATGAACTCGAAGCTTTCTTT
once | TRBD1 | TRBJ1-2 | TRBV6-5 | CASHAGGYGYTF | TGTGCCAGCCATGCAGGGGGTTATGGCTACACCTTC
once | TRBD1 | TRBJ2-5 | TRBV11-2 | CASSSGTGPAETQYF | TGTGCCAGCAGCTCCGGGACAGGGCCCGCAGAGACCCAGTACTTC
- | - | TRBJ2-7 | TRBV6-5 | CASRLLPAGEQYF | TGTGCCAGCAGATTATTACCCGCGGGGGAGCAGTACTTC
- | TRBD2 | TRBJ2-3 | TRBV12-3/TRBV12-4 | CASGGGTQYF | TGTGCAAGCGGCGGGGGTACGCAGTATTTT
- | - | TRBJ1-4 | TRBV5-5 | CASSLGRVLDEKLFF | TGTGCCAGCAGCCTGGGCAGGGTTTTAGATGAAAAACTGTTTTTT
- | - | TRBJ1-1 | TRBV19 | CASATNMNTEAFF | TGTGCCAGCGCGACAAACATGAACACTGAAGCTTTCTTT
once | TRBD1 | TRBJ2-7 | TRBV6-5 | CASSLVGQEGEQYF | TGTGCCAGCAGCCTTGTAGGACAGGAAGGCGAGCAGTACTTC
- | TRBD2 | TRBJ2-7 | TRBV28 | CASRGLAGGISYEQYF | TGTGCCAGCAGGGGACTAGCGGGAGGGATCTCCTACGAGCAGTACTTC
few | TRBD2 | TRBJ2-1 | TRBV11-1 | CASSLSSGTYNEQFF | TGTGCCAGCAGCTTAAGTAGCGGGACCTACAATGAGCAGTTCTTC
- | TRBD1 | TRBJ2-3 | TRBV7-3 | CASSSSTGTGLWSGTQYF | TGTGCCAGCAGCTCAAGTACCGGGACAGGGTTGTGGTCAGGTACGCAGTATTTT
- | TRBD1 | TRBJ2-3 | TRBV28 | CASQDRGRPDTQYF | TGTGCCAGCCAAGACAGGGGGCGTCCAGATACGCAGTATTTT
- | TRBD1 | TRBJ1-1 | TRBV4-3 | CASSQLPGQGEAFF | TGCGCCAGCAGCCAACTTCCGGGACAGGGCGAAGCTTTCTTT
- | TRBD1 | TRBJ1-5 | TRBV28 | CASREQVRDRVIKNQPQHF | TGTGCCAGCAGGGAACAAGTCCGGGACAGGGTAATAAAGAATCAGCCCCAGCATTTT
few | - | TRBJ1-4 | TRBV27 | CASRDPTGRFGELFF | TGTGCCAGCAGGGATCCCACAGGGCGCTTTGGGGAACTGTTTTTT
few | TRBD1 | TRBJ1-1 | TRBV6-5 | CASSYGKQGEAFF | TGTGCCAGCAGTTACGGCAAACAGGGGGAAGCTTTCTTT
- | - | TRBJ1-2 | TRBV6-6 | CASRPTQANYGYTF | TGTGCCAGCAGGCCCACCCAGGCGAACTATGGCTACACCTTC